This TCR beta chain was obtained from a study of blood T cell repertoires in COVID-19. As for the study in general: COVID-19 samples collected from the United States, Italy and Spain covered acute and convalescent phases. The analysed material was cDNA or gDNA that came from T cells, B-cell-depleted T cells, or PBMCs.

TCRdb's copy holds only in-frame clones and misses some; the assay was immunoSEQ multiplex PCR. The data hold about 270,000 clones, with 82% observed a single time. CDR1 MNHEY and CDR2 SMNVEV come from the germline V gene (reference sequence). J lost 4 bases, V lost 5 bases, and 9 bases had no gene match. CDR3 length equals 15 residues. The source of this sequence is a woman aged 18-29 years with acute or convalescent COVID-19. Sequenced input: peripheral blood. This chain joins TRBV27 and TRBJ2-7; TRBD1 agrees at 9 bases. CDR3 nucleotide sequence: TGTGCCAGCAGTGTTGACCGGGACAGGGCTTACGAGCAGTACTTC. Translation gives CASSVDRDRAYEQYF.